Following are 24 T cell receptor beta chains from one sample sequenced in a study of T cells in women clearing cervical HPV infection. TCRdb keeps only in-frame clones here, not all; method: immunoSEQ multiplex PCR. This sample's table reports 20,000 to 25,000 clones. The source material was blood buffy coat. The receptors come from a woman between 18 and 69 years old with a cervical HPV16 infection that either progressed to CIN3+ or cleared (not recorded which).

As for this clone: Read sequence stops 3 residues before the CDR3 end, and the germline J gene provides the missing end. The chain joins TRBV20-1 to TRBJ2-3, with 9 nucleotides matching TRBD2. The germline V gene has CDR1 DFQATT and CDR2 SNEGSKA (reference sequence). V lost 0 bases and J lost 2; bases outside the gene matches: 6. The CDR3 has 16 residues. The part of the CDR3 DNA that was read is TGCAGTGCTAGAGACGCTCTAGCGGGACCCACAGATACG. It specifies CSARDALAGPTDT. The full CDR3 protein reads CSARDALAGPTDTQYF.

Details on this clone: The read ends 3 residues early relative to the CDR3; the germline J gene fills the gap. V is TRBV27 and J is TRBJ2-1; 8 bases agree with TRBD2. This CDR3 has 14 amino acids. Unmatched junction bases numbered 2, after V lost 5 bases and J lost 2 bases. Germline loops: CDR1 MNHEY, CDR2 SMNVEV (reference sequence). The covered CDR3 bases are TGTGCCAGCAGTAGACTAGCGCCCTACAATGAG. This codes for CASSRLAPYNE. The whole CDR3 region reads CASSRLAPYNEQFF.

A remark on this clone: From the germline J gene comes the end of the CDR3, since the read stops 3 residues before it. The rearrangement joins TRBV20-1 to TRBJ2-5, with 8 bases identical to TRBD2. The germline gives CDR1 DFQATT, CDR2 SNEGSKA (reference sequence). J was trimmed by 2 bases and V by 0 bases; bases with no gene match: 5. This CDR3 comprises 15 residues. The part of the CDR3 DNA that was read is TGCAGTGCTAGAGAGTGGGCTAGCGGGCAAGAGACC. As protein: CSAREWASGQET. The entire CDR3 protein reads CSAREWASGQETQYF.

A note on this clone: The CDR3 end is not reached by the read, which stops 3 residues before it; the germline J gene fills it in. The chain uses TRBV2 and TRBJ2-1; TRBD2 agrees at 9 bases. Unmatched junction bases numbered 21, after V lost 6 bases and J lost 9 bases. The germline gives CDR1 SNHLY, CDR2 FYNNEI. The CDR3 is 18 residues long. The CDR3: CASRGDRFGSGSGLEQFF. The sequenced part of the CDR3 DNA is TGTGCCAGCAGGGGTGACAGGTTCGGTAGCGGGAGTGGACTTGAG.

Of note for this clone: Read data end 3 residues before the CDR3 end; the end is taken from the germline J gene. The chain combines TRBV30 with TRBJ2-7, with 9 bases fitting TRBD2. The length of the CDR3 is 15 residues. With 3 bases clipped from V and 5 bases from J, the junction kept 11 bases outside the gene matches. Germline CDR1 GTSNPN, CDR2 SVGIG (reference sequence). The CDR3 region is CAWSLRPGLAHEQYF. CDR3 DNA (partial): TGTGCCTGGAGCCTCAGACCGGGACTAGCCCACGAG.

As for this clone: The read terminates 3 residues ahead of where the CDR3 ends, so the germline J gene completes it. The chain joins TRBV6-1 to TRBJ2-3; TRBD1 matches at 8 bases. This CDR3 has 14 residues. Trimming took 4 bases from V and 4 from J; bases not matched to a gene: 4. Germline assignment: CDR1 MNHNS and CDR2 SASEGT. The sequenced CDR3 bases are TGTGCCAGCAGTGGAGGACAGGGCCCAGATACG. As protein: CASSGGQGPDT. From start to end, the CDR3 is CASSGGQGPDTQYF.

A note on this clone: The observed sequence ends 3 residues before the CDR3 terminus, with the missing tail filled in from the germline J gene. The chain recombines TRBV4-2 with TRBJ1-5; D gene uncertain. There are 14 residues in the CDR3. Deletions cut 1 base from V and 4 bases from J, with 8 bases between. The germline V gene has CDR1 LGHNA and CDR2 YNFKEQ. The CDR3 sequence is CASSQGEGNQPQHF. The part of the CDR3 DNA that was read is TGTGCCAGCAGCCAAGGAGAGGGTAATCAGCCC.

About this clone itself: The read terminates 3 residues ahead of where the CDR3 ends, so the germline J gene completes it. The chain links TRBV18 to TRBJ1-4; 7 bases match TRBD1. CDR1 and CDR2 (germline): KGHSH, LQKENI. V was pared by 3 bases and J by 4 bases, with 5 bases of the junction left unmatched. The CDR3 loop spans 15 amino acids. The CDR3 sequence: CASSPGDRFNEKLFF. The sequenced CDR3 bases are TGTGCCAGCTCACCCGGGGACAGATTTAATGAAAAA.

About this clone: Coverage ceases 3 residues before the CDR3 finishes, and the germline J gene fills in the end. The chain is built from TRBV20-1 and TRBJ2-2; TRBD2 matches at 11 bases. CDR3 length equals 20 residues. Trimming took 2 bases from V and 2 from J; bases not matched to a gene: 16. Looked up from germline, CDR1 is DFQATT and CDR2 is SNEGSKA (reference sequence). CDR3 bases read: TGCAGTGCTAGACAGCAACTAGCGGGAGTATCCCCATTTAACACCGGGGAG. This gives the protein CSARQQLAGVSPFNTGE. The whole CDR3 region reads CSARQQLAGVSPFNTGELFF.

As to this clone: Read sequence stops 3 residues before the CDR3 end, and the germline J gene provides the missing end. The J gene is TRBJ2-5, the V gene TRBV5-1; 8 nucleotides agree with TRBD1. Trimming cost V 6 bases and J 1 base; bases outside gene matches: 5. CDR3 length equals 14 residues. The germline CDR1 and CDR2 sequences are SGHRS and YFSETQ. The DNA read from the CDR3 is TGCGCCAGCACCCGGGACAGGCCCCAAGAGACC. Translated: CASTRDRPQET. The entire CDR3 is CASTRDRPQETQYF.

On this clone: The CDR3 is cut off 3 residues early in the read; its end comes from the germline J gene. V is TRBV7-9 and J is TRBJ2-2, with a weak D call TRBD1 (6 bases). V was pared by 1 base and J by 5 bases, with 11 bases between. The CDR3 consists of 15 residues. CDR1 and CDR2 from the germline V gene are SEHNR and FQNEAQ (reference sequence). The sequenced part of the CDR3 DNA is TGTGCCAGCAGCTTAGATCGGCAGGGGACCGGGGAG. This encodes CASSLDRQGTGE. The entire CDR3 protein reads CASSLDRQGTGELFF.

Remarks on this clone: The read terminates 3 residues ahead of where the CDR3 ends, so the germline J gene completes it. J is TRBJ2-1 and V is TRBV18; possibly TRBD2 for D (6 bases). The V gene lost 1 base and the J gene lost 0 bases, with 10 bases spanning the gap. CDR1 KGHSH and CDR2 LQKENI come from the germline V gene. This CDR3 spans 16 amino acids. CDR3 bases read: TGTGCCAGCTCACCACTAGCGGAGCTCTCCTACAATGAG. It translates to CASSPLAELSYNE. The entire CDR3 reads CASSPLAELSYNEQFF.

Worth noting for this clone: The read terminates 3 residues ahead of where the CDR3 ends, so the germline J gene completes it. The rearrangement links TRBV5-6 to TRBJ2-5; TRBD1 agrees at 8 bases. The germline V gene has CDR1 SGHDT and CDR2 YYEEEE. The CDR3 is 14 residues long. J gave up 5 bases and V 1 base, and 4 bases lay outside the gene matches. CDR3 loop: CASSLLAGGETQYF. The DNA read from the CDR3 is TGTGCCAGCAGCTTGTTGGCAGGGGGCGAGACC.

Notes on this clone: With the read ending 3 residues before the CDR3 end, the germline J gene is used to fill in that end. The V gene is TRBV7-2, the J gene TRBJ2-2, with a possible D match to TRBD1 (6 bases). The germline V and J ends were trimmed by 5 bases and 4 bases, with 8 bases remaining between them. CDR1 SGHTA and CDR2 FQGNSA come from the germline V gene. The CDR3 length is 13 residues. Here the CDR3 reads CASSKQGTGELFF. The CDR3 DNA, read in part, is TGTGCCAGCAGCAAACAGGGCACCGGGGAG.

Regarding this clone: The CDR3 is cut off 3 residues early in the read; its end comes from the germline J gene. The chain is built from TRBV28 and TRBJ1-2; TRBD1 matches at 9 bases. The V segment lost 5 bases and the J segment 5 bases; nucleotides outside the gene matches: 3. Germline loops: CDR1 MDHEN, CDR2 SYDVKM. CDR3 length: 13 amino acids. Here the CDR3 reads CASSVGTGYGYTF. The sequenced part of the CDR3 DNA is TGTGCCAGCAGTGTCGGGACAGGGTATGGC.

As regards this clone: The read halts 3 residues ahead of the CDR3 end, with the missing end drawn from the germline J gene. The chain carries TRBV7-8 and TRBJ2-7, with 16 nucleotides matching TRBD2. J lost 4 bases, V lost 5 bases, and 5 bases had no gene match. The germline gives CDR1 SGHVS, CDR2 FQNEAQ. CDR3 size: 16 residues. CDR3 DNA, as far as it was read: TGTGCCAGCAGCCAGGGACTAGCGGGAGGGCCATACGAG. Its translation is CASSQGLAGGPYE. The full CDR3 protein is CASSQGLAGGPYEQYF.

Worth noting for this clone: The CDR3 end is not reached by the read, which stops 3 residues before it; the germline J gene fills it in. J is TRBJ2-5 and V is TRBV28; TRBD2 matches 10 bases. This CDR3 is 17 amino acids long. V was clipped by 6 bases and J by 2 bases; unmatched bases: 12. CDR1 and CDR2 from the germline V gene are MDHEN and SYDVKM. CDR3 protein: CASRSQGLAEKQETQYF. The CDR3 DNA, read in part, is TGTGCCAGCAGATCCCAAGGACTAGCGGAGAAACAAGAGACC.

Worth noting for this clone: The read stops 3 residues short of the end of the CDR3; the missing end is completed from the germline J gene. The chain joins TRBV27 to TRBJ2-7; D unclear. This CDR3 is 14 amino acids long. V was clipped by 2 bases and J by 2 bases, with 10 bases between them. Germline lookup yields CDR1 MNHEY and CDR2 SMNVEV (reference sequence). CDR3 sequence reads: CASSLREATYEQYF. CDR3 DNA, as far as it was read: TGTGCCAGCAGTTTACGAGAAGCCACCTACGAG.

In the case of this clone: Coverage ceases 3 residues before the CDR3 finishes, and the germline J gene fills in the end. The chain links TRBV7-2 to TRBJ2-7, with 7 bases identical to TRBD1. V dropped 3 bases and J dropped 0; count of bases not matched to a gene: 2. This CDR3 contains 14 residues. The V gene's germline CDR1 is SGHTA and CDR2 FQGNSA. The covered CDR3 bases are TGTGCCAGCAGCTTGACAGGGAGCTCCTACGAG. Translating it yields CASSLTGSSYE. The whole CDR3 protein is CASSLTGSSYEQYF.

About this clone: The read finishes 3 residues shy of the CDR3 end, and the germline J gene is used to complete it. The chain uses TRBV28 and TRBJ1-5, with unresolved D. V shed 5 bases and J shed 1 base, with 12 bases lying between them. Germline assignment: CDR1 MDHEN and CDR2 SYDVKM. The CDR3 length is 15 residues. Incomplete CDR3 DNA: TGTGCCAGCAGTCCCTCTCGGGGAAGCAATCAGCCC. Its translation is CASSPSRGSNQP. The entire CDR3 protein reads CASSPSRGSNQPQHF.

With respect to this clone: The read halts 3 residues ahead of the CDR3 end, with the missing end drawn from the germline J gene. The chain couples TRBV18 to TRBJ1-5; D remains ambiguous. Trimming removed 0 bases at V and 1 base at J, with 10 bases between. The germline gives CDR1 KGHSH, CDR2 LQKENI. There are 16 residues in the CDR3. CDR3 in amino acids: CASSPPYASSNQPQHF. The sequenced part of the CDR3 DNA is TGTGCCAGCTCACCACCGTATGCAAGCAGCAATCAGCCC.

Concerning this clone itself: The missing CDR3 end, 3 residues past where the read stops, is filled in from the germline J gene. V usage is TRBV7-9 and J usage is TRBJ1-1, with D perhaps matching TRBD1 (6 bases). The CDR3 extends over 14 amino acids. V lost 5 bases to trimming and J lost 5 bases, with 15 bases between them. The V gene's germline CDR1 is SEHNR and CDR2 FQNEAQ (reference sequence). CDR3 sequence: CASSEKGGGTEAFF. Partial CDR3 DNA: TGTGCCAGCAGCGAAAAAGGGGGGGGGACTGAA.

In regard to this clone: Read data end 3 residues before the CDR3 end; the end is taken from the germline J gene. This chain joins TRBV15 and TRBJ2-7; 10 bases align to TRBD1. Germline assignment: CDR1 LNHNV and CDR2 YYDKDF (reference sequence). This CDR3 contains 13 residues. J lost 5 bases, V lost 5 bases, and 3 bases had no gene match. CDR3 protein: CATSRGTGDEQYF. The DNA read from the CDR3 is TGTGCCACCAGCCGTGGGACAGGGGACGAG.

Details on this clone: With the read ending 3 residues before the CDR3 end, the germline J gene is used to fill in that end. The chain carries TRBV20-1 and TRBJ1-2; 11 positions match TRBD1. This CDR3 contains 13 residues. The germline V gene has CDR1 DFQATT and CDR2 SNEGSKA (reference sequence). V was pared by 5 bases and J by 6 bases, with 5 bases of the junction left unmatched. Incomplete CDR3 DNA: TGCAGTGCTTCGGACAGGGGGCCTGATGGC. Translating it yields CSASDRGPDG. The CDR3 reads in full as CSASDRGPDGYTF.